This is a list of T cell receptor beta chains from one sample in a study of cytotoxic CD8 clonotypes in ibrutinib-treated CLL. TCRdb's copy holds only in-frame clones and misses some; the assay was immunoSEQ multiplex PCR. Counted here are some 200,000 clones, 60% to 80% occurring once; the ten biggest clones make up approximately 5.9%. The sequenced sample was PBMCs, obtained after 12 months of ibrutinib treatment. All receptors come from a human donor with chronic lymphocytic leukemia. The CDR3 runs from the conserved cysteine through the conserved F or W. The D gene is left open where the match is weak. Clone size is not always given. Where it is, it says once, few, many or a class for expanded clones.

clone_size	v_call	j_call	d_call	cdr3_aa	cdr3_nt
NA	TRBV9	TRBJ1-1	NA	CASSVVAGSVTEAFF	TGTGCCAGCAGCGTAGTGGCAGGGTCTGTCACTGAAGCTTTCTTT
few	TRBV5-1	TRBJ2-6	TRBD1	CASSLGQGISGANVLTF	TGCGCCAGCAGCTTGGGACAGGGGATCTCTGGGGCCAACGTCCTGACTTTC
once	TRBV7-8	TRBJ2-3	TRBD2	CASSLAQDLEGLAGGGFHTQYF	TGTGCCAGCAGCTTAGCGCAGGACCTAGAGGGACTAGCGGGAGGGGGGTTCCATACGCAGTATTTT
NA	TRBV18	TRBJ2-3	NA	CASSLAARGTDTQYF	TGTGCCAGCTCACTGGCGGCAAGAGGTACAGATACGCAGTATTTT
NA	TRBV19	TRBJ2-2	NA	CASSIPGAYTGELFF	TGTGCCAGTAGTATTCCAGGGGCTTACACCGGGGAGCTGTTTTTT
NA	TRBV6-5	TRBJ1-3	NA	CASSYGPSGNTIYF	TGTGCCAGCAGTTACGGGCCGTCCGGAAACACCATATATTTT
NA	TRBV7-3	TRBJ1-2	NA	CASSLTRDVARRNYGYTF	TGTGCCAGCAGCTTAACGCGGGACGTAGCCCGGCGGAACTATGGCTACACCTTC
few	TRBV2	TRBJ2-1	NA	CASSYYNEQFF	TGTGCCAGCTCATACTACAATGAGCAGTTCTTC
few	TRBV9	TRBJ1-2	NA	CASSVASAGVGGYTF	TGTGCCAGCAGCGTAGCATCAGCAGGGGTGGGTGGCTACACCTTC
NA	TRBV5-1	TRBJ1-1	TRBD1	CASSSRTGNTEAFF	TGCGCCAGCAGCTCAAGGACAGGGAACACTGAAGCTTTCTTT
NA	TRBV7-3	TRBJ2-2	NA	CASSLFGGTTGELFF	TGTGCCAGCAGCTTGTTTGGGGGAACTACCGGGGAGCTGTTTTTT
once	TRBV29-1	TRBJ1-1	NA	CSLTRPNTEAFF	TGCAGCCTCACAAGGCCGAACACTGAAGCTTTCTTT
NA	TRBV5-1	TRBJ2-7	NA	CASSERGPPHEQYF	TGCGCCAGCAGCGAGAGGGGACCACCTCACGAGCAGTACTTC
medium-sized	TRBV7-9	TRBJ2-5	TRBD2	CASSRLAETQETQYF	TGTGCCAGCAGCAGACTAGCGGAGACACAAGAGACCCAGTACTTC
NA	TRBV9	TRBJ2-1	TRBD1	CASSVATTGGSGSHEQFF	TGTGCCAGCAGCGTAGCTACTACAGGGGGAAGCGGTTCCCATGAGCAGTTCTTC
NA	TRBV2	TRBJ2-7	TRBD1	CASSGTGSGEQYF	TGTGCCAGCAGTGGGACAGGGTCGGGCGAGCAGTACTTC
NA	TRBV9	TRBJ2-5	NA	CASSQTNQETQYF	TGTGCCAGCAGCCAGACAAACCAAGAGACCCAGTACTTC
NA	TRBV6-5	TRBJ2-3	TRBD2	CASRSAGADGDTQYF	TGTGCCAGCAGGTCAGCGGGAGCCGATGGAGATACGCAGTATTTT
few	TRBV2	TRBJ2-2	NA	CASTPIGGARELFF	TGTGCCAGCACCCCAATAGGGGGAGCCAGGGAGCTGTTTTTT
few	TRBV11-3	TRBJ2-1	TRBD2	CASSPGGGQGEQFF	TGTGCCAGCAGCCCGGGAGGGGGACAAGGGGAGCAGTTCTTC
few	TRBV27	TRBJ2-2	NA	CASSPSPGTSTGELFF	TGTGCCAGCAGCCCTTCTCCCGGGACGAGCACCGGGGAGCTGTTTTTT
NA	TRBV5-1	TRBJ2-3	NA	CASGLATGDTQYF	TGCGCCAGCGGGCTAGCGACGGGAGATACGCAGTATTTT
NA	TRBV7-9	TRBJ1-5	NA	CASSPRGVEHF	TGTGCCAGCAGCCCCCGGGGGGTCGAGCATTTT
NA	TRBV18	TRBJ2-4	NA	CASSPRGALYIQYF	TGTGCCAGCTCACCACGGGGGGCCTTGTACATTCAGTACTTC
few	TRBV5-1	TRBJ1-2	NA	CASSGISGSGYTF	TGCGCCAGCAGTGGTATTTCGGGGTCAGGCTACACCTTC
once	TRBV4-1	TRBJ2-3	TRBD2	CASSHGGGPGLTDTQYF	TGCGCCAGCAGCCATGGGGGGGGTCCTGGGTTGACAGATACGCAGTATTTT
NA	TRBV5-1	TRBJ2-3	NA	CASSAAGSSTDTQYF	TGCGCCAGCAGCGCCGCCGGGTCCTCCACAGATACGCAGTATTTT
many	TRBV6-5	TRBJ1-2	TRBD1	CASSFRDRGGYGYTF	TGTGCCAGCAGTTTCCGGGACAGGGGAGGCTATGGCTACACCTTC